This T cell receptor beta chain is drawn from a study of T-cell memory formation after mild COVID-19. Study-level points and caveats: Day 15 to 85 contracting clones showed balanced CD4/CD8; day 15 to 37 expanders favored CD4+. Some clones that responded turned up in pre-infection memory, which suggests that cross-reactive memory joined in. Contracting clones localized mainly to CM and EM when CD4+ and mainly to EMRA when CD8+.

This clonotype appeared a few times. The antigen is unknown. CDR3 length: 15 amino acids. V lost 4 bases to trimming and J lost 0 bases, with 14 bases between them. Germline lookup yields CDR1 SGHNT and CDR2 YYREEE (reference sequence). 5'RACE primed at constant segments yielded TCR alpha and TCR beta cDNA libraries bearing sample barcodes and UMIs. TCRdb reprocessed the 5' RACE reads with MiXCR, giving one entry per CDR3 protein. The repertoire holds some 160,000 distinct CDR3 sequences, with around a third as singletons. V is TRBV5-4 and J is TRBJ2-7; perhaps TRBD1 as D (5 bases). Sequencing input: PBMCs or a T cell subset sorted from them (not recorded which). The receptor comes from an adult woman who had mild COVID-19 (a few samples of this study predate the infection). Cell type and time point are not known. CDR3 sequence (DNA): TGTGCCAGCAGCCGGAGTGGGGCAATCTCCTACGAGCAGTACTTC. As protein: CASSRSGAISYEQYF.